The clone carrying this T cell receptor beta chain was counted a few times. The antigen remains undetermined. The data belong to a study of T cells after yellow fever vaccination. On the study more broadly: Fractions with few cells were prepared using SMART-Seq v4 Ultra Low Input.

Production of TCR cDNA was by 5'RACE template switching, which also added a universal primer site and UMIs. TCRdb reanalysed the 5' RACE reads using MiXCR and keeps one entry per CDR3 protein. Of a few hundred thousand distinct CDR3 sequences listed, approximately 4% are singletons. Points from the study as a whole: Boosting was followed by the reappearance of most primary-vaccination clones (approximately 95% CD4, around 86% CD8). FACS-sorted repertoires could contain abundant clonotypes contaminating from the bulk population.

J gave up 0 bases and V 5 bases, and 12 bases lay outside the gene matches. Per the germline V gene, CDR1 is MGHRA and CDR2 is YSYEKL. CDR3 length: 18 residues. The chain links TRBV4-1 to TRBJ2-4; 8 bases match TRBD2. The input for sequencing was PBMCs, taken 5 days after the yellow fever booster vaccination. The receptor was derived from a man aged 18 to 35 who received the YFV17D yellow fever vaccine. The CDR3 DNA is TGCGCCAGCAGCAAGGGACTAGTGTGGGGTAAAGCCAAAAACATTCAGTACTTC. Amino acid sequence: CASSKGLVWGKAKNIQYF.